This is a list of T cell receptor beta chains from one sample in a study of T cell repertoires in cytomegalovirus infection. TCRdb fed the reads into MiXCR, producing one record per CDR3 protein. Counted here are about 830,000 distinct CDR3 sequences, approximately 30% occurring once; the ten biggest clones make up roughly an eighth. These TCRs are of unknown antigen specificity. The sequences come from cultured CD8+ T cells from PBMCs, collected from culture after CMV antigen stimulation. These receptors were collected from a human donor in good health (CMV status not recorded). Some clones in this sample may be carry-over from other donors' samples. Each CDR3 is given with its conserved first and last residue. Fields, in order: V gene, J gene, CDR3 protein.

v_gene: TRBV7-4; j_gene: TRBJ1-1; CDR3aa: CASSLGQGGPNTEAFF
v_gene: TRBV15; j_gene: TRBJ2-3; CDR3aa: CATSRGLATDTQYF
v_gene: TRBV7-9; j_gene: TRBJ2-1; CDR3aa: CASSLSAGGPPGNEQFF
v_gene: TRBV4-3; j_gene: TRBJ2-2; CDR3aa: CASSQVGGTTGELFF
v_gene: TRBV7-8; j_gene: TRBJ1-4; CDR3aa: CASGRVGRAGNPNEKLFF
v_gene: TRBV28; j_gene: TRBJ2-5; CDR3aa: CASSFETYLKETQYF
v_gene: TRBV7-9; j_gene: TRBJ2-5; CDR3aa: CASSPQTSGAETQYF
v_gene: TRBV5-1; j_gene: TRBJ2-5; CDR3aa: CASRDRAPKRQYF
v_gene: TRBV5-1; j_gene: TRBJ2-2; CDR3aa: CASVANTGELFF
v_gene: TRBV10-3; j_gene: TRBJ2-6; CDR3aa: CAISEVLVSGANVLTF
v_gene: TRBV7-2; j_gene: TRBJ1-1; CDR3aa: CASSLDQNTETYF
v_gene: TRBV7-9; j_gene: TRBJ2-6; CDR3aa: CASSLQGGAGANVLTF
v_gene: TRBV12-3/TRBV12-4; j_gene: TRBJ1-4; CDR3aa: CASSFRTGVNEKLFF
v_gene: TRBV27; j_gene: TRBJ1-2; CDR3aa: CASSLSGTGISYGYTF
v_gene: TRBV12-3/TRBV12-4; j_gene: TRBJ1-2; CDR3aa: CASSLGINYGYTF
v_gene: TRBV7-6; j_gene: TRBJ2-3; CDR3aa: CASQGPDTQYF
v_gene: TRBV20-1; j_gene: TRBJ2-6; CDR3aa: CSARAGPGANVLTF
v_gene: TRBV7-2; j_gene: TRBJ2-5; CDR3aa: CASSPGWRRQETQYF
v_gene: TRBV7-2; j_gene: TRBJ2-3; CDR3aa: CASSLDLAGGSYTQYF
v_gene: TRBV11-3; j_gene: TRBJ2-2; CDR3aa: CASSLLAGGRPTGELFF
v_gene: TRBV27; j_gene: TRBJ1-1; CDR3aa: CASSPWPRTFTEAFF
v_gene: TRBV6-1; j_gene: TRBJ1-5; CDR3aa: CASRAGIYSNQPQHF
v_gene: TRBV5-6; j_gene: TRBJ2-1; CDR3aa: CASSLRIQDPYNEQFF
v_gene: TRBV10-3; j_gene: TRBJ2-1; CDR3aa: CAIRRLAGDRYSPSYNEQFF
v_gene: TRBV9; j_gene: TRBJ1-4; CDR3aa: CASSVASGQVGEKLFF
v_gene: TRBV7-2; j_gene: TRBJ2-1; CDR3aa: CASSLSETGSSTNEQFF
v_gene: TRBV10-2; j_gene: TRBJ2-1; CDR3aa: CASSDPGWEQFF
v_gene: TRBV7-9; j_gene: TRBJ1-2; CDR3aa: CASSLGEGNYGYTF